Listed here are 20 T cell receptor beta chains from one sample, sequenced in a study of T-cell reconstitution after alpha-beta-depleted transplantation in children. The TCRbeta library incorporated unique molecular identifiers. MiXCR, run by TCRdb on the PCR reads, gives a single entry per CDR3 protein. The profile shows 450,000 to 600,000 distinct CDR3 sequences, about an eighth of them singletons. The sample here was PBMCs, mostly from graft donor cells, taken 360 days after TCRalphabeta/CD19-depleted stem cell transplant. These receptors came from a male patient between 5 and 17 years old who had a stem cell transplant for acute myeloid leukemia, so the T cells may come from the graft donor.

This clonotype was detected a few times. V is TRBV7-3 and J is TRBJ2-1; 7 bases align to TRBD2. Trimming at V came to 2 bases and at J to 7 bases, leaving 8 bases not matched to a gene. The germline V gene has CDR1 SGHTA and CDR2 FQGTGA. This CDR3 comprises 15 residues. CDR3 region: CASSLWAGVDNEQFF. The CDR3 DNA follows: TGTGCCAGCAGCTTATGGGCGGGAGTGGATAATGAGCAGTTCTTC.

This chain links TRBV6-4 with TRBJ2-1, with 11 bases aligning to TRBD2. The V segment lost 0 bases and the J segment 2 bases; nucleotides outside the gene matches: 3. Germline V CDR1 and CDR2: MRHNA, SNTAGT. The CDR3 contains 17 residues. The CDR3 DNA reads TGTGCCAGCAGTGACTCTCCTAGCGGGAGGCCCTACAATGAGCAGTTCTTC. It specifies CASSDSPSGRPYNEQFF.

The chain joins TRBV3-1 to TRBJ2-1; D perhaps matches TRBD2 (5 bases). The CDR3 sequence is 16 residues long. V was shortened by 0 bases and J by 7 bases, with 16 bases between the two germline ends. Germline V gene data show CDR1 as LGHDT and CDR2 as YNNKEL (reference sequence). This CDR3 is CASSQDARGRGNEQFF. The CDR3 region has the DNA TGTGCCAGCAGCCAAGACGCGAGAGGCCGCGGGAATGAGCAGTTCTTC.

The rearrangement links TRBV20-1 to TRBJ2-1; D not certain. V lost 3 bases to trimming and J lost 4 bases, with 7 bases between them. CDR1 and CDR2 from the germline V gene are DFQATT and SNEGSKA (reference sequence). The CDR3 runs 12 residues. CDR3 protein: CSASSSYNEQFF. The CDR3 nucleotides are TGCAGTGCTAGTAGTTCTTACAATGAGCAGTTCTTC.

There are a few counts of this clonotype. The chain joins TRBV12-3 or TRBV12-4 to TRBJ2-1; 7 nucleotides line up with TRBD1. Trimming cost V 3 bases and J 0 bases; bases outside gene matches: 8. The CDR3 covers 17 residues. CDR3 protein: CASSFEGAGPSYNEQFF. CDR3 sequence (DNA): TGTGCCAGCAGTTTCGAGGGGGCGGGCCCCTCCTACAATGAGCAGTTCTTC.

V is TRBV20-1 and J is TRBJ2-6, with D possibly called TRBD1 or TRBD2 (5 bases each). Looked up from germline, CDR1 is DFQATT and CDR2 is SNEGSKA (reference sequence). Deletions cut 4 bases from V and 0 bases from J, with 19 bases between. CDR3 size: 18 residues. The CDR3 is CSATTHGALNSGANVLTF. In nucleotides, the CDR3 is TGCAGTGCTACCACACACGGGGCCCTCAACTCTGGGGCCAACGTCCTGACTTTC.

The chain combines TRBV6-1 with TRBJ2-1, with TRBD2 matching over 10 bases. CDR3 size: 14 residues. With V trimmed by 5 bases and J by 12 bases, 10 bases remained unmatched. CDR1 and CDR2 (germline): MNHNS, SASEGT. The CDR3 protein is CASSRLAGALRQFF. In nucleotides, the CDR3 is TGTGCCAGCAGTCGTCTAGCGGGAGCCCTCCGGCAGTTCTTC.

The J gene is TRBJ2-7, the V gene TRBV9; D is uncertain. The CDR3 has 14 amino acids. Trimming removed 0 bases at V and 1 base at J, with 8 bases between. Germline lookup yields CDR1 SGDLS and CDR2 YYNGEE. The CDR3 DNA reads TGTGCCAGCAGCGTAGTGGCGGAATCCTACGAGCAGTACTTC. Translation gives CASSVVAESYEQYF.

The chain links TRBV7-9 to TRBJ2-7; D is uncertain. The CDR3 is 13 amino acids. Germline V gives CDR1 SEHNR, CDR2 FQNEAQ (reference sequence). V lost 0 bases to trimming and J lost 5 bases, with 8 bases between them. The CDR3 sequence: CASSLAGFDEQYF. The CDR3 DNA reads TGTGCCAGCAGCTTAGCGGGCTTTGACGAGCAGTACTTC.

The rearrangement joins TRBV9 to TRBJ2-5; possibly TRBD1 or TRBD2 for D (5 bases each). V was clipped by 3 bases and J by 5 bases, with 14 bases between them. Germline CDR1 and CDR2: SGDLS and YYNGEE. CDR3 length: 14 amino acids. The CDR3 protein is CASSDQGGLETQYF. CDR3 DNA: TGTGCCAGCAGCGATCAGGGCGGGTTGGAGACCCAGTACTTC.

The sample holds a few counts of this clonotype. The rearrangement joins TRBV10-3 to TRBJ2-7; 10 bases align to TRBD1. The CDR3 runs 15 residues. Germline V gene data show CDR1 as ENHRY and CDR2 as SYGVKD. The V gene end was trimmed by 6 bases and the J gene end by 6 bases; junction bases not matched to a gene: 11. Here the CDR3 reads CAIRDTRDRGGEQYF. DNA of the CDR3: TGTGCCATCAGAGACACACGGGACAGGGGTGGCGAGCAGTACTTC.

This clonotype has only one observation. Possible read error: a much larger clone is one base away. The genes are TRBV5-1 and TRBJ2-2; 7 bases agree with TRBD1. The V gene's germline CDR1 is SGHRS and CDR2 YFSETQ. The CDR3 extends over 17 amino acids. CDR3 nucleotides: TGCGCCAGAAGCTTGGATACAGGGGCGGTAAACACCGGGGAGCTGTTTTTT. This gives the protein CARSLDTGAVNTGELFF.

This sequence joins TRBV10-3 and TRBJ2-4; D is possibly TRBD1 (6 bases). V was shortened by 0 bases and J by 5 bases, with 17 bases between the two germline ends. The CDR3 length is 17 residues. Germline V CDR1 and CDR2: ENHRY, SYGVKD. The CDR3 DNA reads TGTGCCATCAGTGAGTCCGGGACATGGGCTAATGAAAACATTCAGTACTTC. Translation: CAISESGTWANENIQYF.

This clonotype was seen many times. CDR3 in amino acids: CATSRGTSGYNEQFF. The CDR3 DNA reads as TGTGCCACCTCACGCGGTACTAGCGGTTACAATGAGCAGTTCTTC. The rearrangement uses TRBV19 and TRBJ2-1; 8 nucleotides agree with TRBD2. Per the germline V gene, CDR1 is LNHDA and CDR2 is SQIVND (reference sequence). The V segment lost 10 bases and the J segment 4 bases; nucleotides outside the gene matches: 12. CDR3 length equals 15 residues.

Written as DNA, the CDR3 is TGCGCCAGCAGCCAAGAGCCGAGGGTTCTATTGAGTGGCTACACCTTC. It is translated as CASSQEPRVLLSGYTF. V is TRBV4-1 and J is TRBJ1-2, with D hard to call. V was clipped by 0 bases and J by 7 bases, with 18 bases between them. This CDR3 has 16 amino acids. Germline CDR1 MGHRA, CDR2 YSYEKL.

This clonotype was recorded a few times. The chain couples TRBV27 to TRBJ1-5, with a weak D call TRBD1 (5 bases). Germline V gives CDR1 MNHEY, CDR2 SMNVEV (reference sequence). The CDR3 sequence is 16 residues long. The ends were cut back, 2 bases at V and 2 bases at J, with 13 bases in the middle. The chain's CDR3 is CASSLIQGLGNQPQHF. CDR3 in DNA: TGTGCCAGCAGTTTAATCCAGGGCTTGGGCAATCAGCCCCAGCATTTT.

This chain links TRBV12-3 or TRBV12-4 with TRBJ2-1; 9 bases line up with TRBD2. V lost 3 bases to trimming and J lost 4 bases; unmatched junction nucleotides: 7. This CDR3 spans 16 amino acids. The CDR3 DNA reads TGTGCCAGCAGTTTCGGAGCGGGAGGAGGATACAATGAGCAGTTCTTC. Its translation is CASSFGAGGGYNEQFF.

The chain uses TRBV12-3 or TRBV12-4 and TRBJ2-1; the D call may be TRBD1 or TRBD2 (6 bases each). Trimming stripped 1 base from V and 3 bases from J, with 13 bases between. The CDR3 length is 16 residues. CDR3 nucleotide sequence: TGTGCCAGCAGTTTAGGAGGGGGACTCGTCTACAATGAGCAGTTCTTC. It yields the protein CASSLGGGLVYNEQFF.

This clonotype has more than one count but fewer than ten. V and J are TRBV28 and TRBJ2-7; 10 bases line up with TRBD2. V trimming: 3 bases; J trimming: 4 bases; junction bases outside the gene matches: 6. This CDR3 has 15 residues. CDR1 MDHEN and CDR2 SYDVKM come from the germline V gene. The CDR3 loop reads CASSFPAGGHYEQYF. The CDR3 bases are TGTGCCAGCAGTTTCCCAGCGGGAGGGCATTACGAGCAGTACTTC. The full variable domain, with the rest looked up from reference TRBV28 and TRBJ2-7, is DVKVTQSSRYLVKRTGEKVFLECVQDMDHENMFWYRQDPGLGLRLIYFSYDVKMKEKGDIPEGYSVSREKKERFSLILESASTNQTSMYLCASSFPAGGHYEQYFGPGTRLTVT.

The chain recombines TRBV28 with TRBJ1-5, with D perhaps TRBD1 (5 bases). The CDR3 spans 15 residues. V lost 5 bases and J lost 5, with 16 bases in between. Germline V gene sequence: CDR1 MDHEN, CDR2 SYDVKM. The CDR3 DNA follows: TGTGCCAGCAGTCCCCAGGGACGGTACGATCAGCCCCAGCATTTT. It specifies CASSPQGRYDQPQHF.